These 26 T cell receptor beta chains originate from one sample sequenced in a study of blood T cells in healthy people across ages. A sample-barcoded 5' primer and a J-beta primer mix were used in a second PCR of about 7 to 12 cycles. TCRdb ran MiXCR on the 5' RACE reads and lists one entry per CDR3 protein. Among about 720,000 distinct CDR3 sequences listed, about a fifth were seen once. What was sequenced was blood. These receptors all come from a man aged 65 to 79 in good health.

This chain joins TRBV18 and TRBJ2-1; 12 nucleotides align to TRBD2. Germline CDR1 is KGHSH and CDR2 is LQKENI. This CDR3 has 15 amino acids. J was trimmed by 5 bases and V by 5 bases; bases with no gene match: 4. The CDR3 protein is CASSNGLAGHNEQFF. CDR3 nucleotide sequence: TGTGCCAGCTCAAACGGACTAGCGGGACACAATGAGCAGTTCTTC. Together with reference TRBV18 and TRBJ2-1, the CDR3 gives the full variable domain: NAGVMQNPRHLVRRRGQEARLRCSPMKGHSHVYWYRQLPEEGLKFMVYLQKENIIDESGMPKERFSAEFPKEGPSILRIQQVVRGDSAAYFCASSNGLAGHNEQFFGPGTRLTVL.

The chain carries TRBV29-1 and TRBJ1-3; D remains unclear. The CDR3 runs 19 residues. Germline V lookup: CDR1 SQVTM, CDR2 ANQGSEA. V lost 4 bases, J lost 0 bases, and 25 bases lay in between. CDR3 sequence reads: CSVVHDGFGRAHSGNTIYF. CDR3 sequence (DNA): TGCAGCGTTGTCCACGACGGATTTGGACGGGCACACTCTGGAAACACCATATATTTT.

This chain links TRBV6-5 with TRBJ1-5; possible D gene TRBD1, 5 bases. With 8 bases removed from V and 7 bases from J, the gap between germline ends came to 15 bases. The CDR3 is made up of 13 amino acids. Germline CDR1 reads MNHEY; CDR2 reads SVGAGI. The CDR3 coding sequence is TGTGCCAGCGGTCCAGGGATGTGGCAGCCCCAGCATTTT. Residues: CASGPGMWQPQHF.

This clonotype was observed many times. V and J are TRBV6-6 and TRBJ2-7; a weak D match, TRBD1 (6 bases). Germline CDR1 MNHNY, CDR2 SVGAGI (reference sequence). V was trimmed by 3 bases and J by 1 base, leaving 13 bases between them. The CDR3 extends over 15 amino acids. CDR3 in DNA: TGTGCCAGCAGTTATGGGGGACAAGGATCCTACGAGCAGTACTTC. Translation gives CASSYGGQGSYEQYF.

This clonotype turned up a few times. The V and J genes are TRBV6-4 and TRBJ2-2, with no clear D. The germline V gene encodes CDR1 MRHNA and CDR2 SNTAGT. The V and J ends lost 5 bases and 6 bases respectively, with 1 base between them. The CDR3 is 10 amino acids. CDR3 sequence: CASSPGELFF. The CDR3 DNA reads TGTGCCAGCAGTCCCGGGGAGCTGTTTTTT.

The rearrangement uses TRBV18 and TRBJ1-1, with D uncertain. With 6 bases removed from V and 4 bases from J, the gap between germline ends came to 15 bases. This CDR3 is built from 14 residues. Germline values: CDR1 KGHSH, CDR2 LQKENI. This CDR3 is CASSITTESTEAFF. CDR3 DNA: TGTGCCAGCTCTATCACTACAGAGAGCACTGAAGCTTTCTTT.

The chain joins TRBV20-1 to TRBJ2-1, with a tentative D call TRBD1 (6 bases). The J call may be wrong; the DNA end is better matched by TRBJ2-7. CDR1 is DFQATT, CDR2 SNEGSKA, per germline (reference sequence). CDR3 size: 14 residues. The CDR3 sequence: CSARDFTGSYEQYF. CDR3 sequence (DNA): TGCAGTGCTAGAGATTTCACAGGGTCGTACGAGCAGTACTTC.

A few counts support this clonotype. CDR3 amino acids: CASSLRVSTSGSQETQYF. The CDR3 coding sequence is TGTGCCAGCAGCTTAAGGGTGTCGACTAGCGGGAGTCAAGAGACCCAGTACTTC. This sequence joins TRBV7-3 and TRBJ2-7, with 12 bases fitting TRBD2. TRBJ2-5 matches the DNA end more closely, so the J call is doubtful. The CDR3 is 18 residues long. The germline V gene encodes CDR1 SGHTA and CDR2 FQGTGA.

The V and J genes are TRBV6-5 and TRBJ1-5; the D gene is possibly TRBD1 (6 bases). Germline loops: CDR1 MNHEY, CDR2 SVGAGI. With 6 bases removed from V and 3 bases from J, the gap between germline ends came to 12 bases. CDR3 length: 14 residues. For the CDR3, the DNA is TGTGCCAGCAGACCCGACAGGTCCAATCAGCCCCAGCATTTT. Translating gives CASRPDRSNQPQHF.

The chain employs TRBV18 and TRBJ1-4, with D possibly being TRBD1 (6 bases). Trimming took 11 bases from V and 7 from J, leaving 11 bases between them. The CDR3 consists of 11 residues. Germline V gives CDR1 KGHSH, CDR2 LQKENI. CDR3 residues: CASQGGEKLFF. In nucleotides, the CDR3 is TGTGCCTCCCAAGGGGGTGAAAAACTGTTTTTT.

This chain joins TRBV5-1 and TRBJ2-1; the match to TRBD2 covers 9 bases. Looked up from germline, CDR1 is SGHRS and CDR2 is YFSETQ. V trimming: 0 bases; J trimming: 1 base; junction bases outside the gene matches: 5. This CDR3 has 17 residues. The CDR3 region is CASSLGGGAGSYNEQFF. CDR3 DNA: TGCGCCAGCAGCTTGGGCGGGGGGGCCGGTTCCTACAATGAGCAGTTCTTC.

The V gene is TRBV5-1, the J gene TRBJ2-4, with D perhaps matching TRBD2 (6 bases). The germline V gene encodes CDR1 SGHRS and CDR2 YFSETQ. This CDR3 is built from 18 residues. Trimming took off 0 bases at V and 0 bases at J, with 16 bases between the two ends. CDR3 DNA: TGCGCCAGCAGCTTGGGAGGGTTCCGGGAGCTAGCCAAAAACATTCAGTACTTC. It specifies CASSLGGFRELAKNIQYF. The entire variable domain, with the rest obtained from reference TRBV5-1 and TRBJ2-4, is as follows: KAGVTQTPRYLIKTRGQQVTLSCSPISGHRSVSWYQQTPGQGLQFLFEYFSETQRNKGNFPGRFSGRQFSNSRSEMNVSTLELGDSALYLCASSLGGFRELAKNIQYFGAGTRLSVL.

As to this clonotype: One end of the junction is discordant with germline, which a read error may explain. This chain links TRBV7-9 with TRBJ1-6; D might be TRBD1 (5 bases). This CDR3 comprises 13 residues. Looked up from germline, CDR1 is SEHNR and CDR2 is FQNEAQ (reference sequence). The CDR3 DNA sequence: TGTGCCAGCAGCTCGCCTTACCTGGACGGATGGGGGTTT. This codes for CASSSPYLDGWGF.

This clonotype was seen a handful of times. CDR3 amino acids: CAIKLGAETDTQYF. Written as DNA, the CDR3 is TGTGCCATCAAACTGGGGGCAGAGACAGATACGCAGTATTTT. The chain links TRBV10-3 to TRBJ2-3, with D possibly being TRBD1 (6 bases). The CDR3 sequence is 14 residues long. V was cut by 7 bases and J by 3 bases, with 14 bases left in between. Germline CDR1 ENHRY, CDR2 SYGVKD.

This clonotype was counted a few times. The gene calls are TRBV20-1 and TRBJ1-2; 10 nucleotides line up with TRBD1. After removal of 3 bases from V and 11 bases from J, the junction contained 18 bases not matched to a gene. Germline V gives CDR1 DFQATT, CDR2 SNEGSKA (reference sequence). This CDR3 spans 16 amino acids. CDR3 residues: CSASPGTGVGRGSYTF. As DNA, the CDR3 is TGCAGTGCTAGTCCCGGGACAGGGGTAGGAAGAGGTAGTTACACCTTC.

This clonotype was detected a few times. Written as DNA, the CDR3 is TGCAGTGCTAGAGGACCTGGACAGGGTTTTTCACCCCTCCACTTT. Translating gives CSARGPGQGFSPLHF. The genes are TRBV20-1 and TRBJ1-6; 8 nucleotides agree with TRBD1. V trimming: 1 base; J trimming: 9 bases; junction bases outside the gene matches: 8. Germline CDR1 reads DFQATT; CDR2 reads SNEGSKA (reference sequence). CDR3 length: 15 residues.

DNA for the CDR3: TGTGCCACCAGTGATTTTGGCAACTATGGCTACACCTTC. This gives the protein CATSDFGNYGYTF. The rearrangement joins TRBV24-1 to TRBJ1-2, with unresolved D. Trimming shortened V by 1 base and J by 2 bases, and 4 bases separated the two germline ends. This CDR3 region has 13 residues. The germline V gene has CDR1 KGHDR and CDR2 SFDVKD.

The genes are TRBV6-2 or TRBV6-3 and TRBJ2-3, with 7 bases lining up with TRBD2. CDR1 MNHEY and CDR2 SVGEGT come from the germline V gene. CDR3 length: 16 residues. Trimming at V came to 6 bases and at J to 1 base, leaving 10 bases not matched to a gene. The CDR3 DNA is TGTGCCAGCAGCCGCGGAGGGCTAGCGGGCACAGATACGCAGTATTTT. Residues: CASSRGGLAGTDTQYF.

This clonotype was picked up a small number of times. CDR3 amino acids: CASSQDVAGSGYGYTF. DNA of the CDR3: TGCGCCAGCAGCCAAGACGTGGCAGGATCCGGCTATGGCTACACCTTC. The V call is TRBV4-3, the J call TRBJ1-2; the D is unclear. V was trimmed by 0 bases and J by 4 bases, leaving 15 bases between them. The CDR3 runs 16 residues. Germline loops: CDR1 LGHNA, CDR2 YSLEER.

This chain links TRBV5-1 with TRBJ1-4; 7 nucleotides line up with TRBD1. The trim removed 4 bases at V and 1 base at J, leaving 10 bases unmatched. CDR1 SGHRS and CDR2 YFSETQ come from the germline V gene. This CDR3 is built from 17 residues. CDR3 DNA: TGCGCCAGCAGCCTGGGTCAGGGGGTGCTAACTAATGAAAAACTGTTTTTT. The encoded protein is CASSLGQGVLTNEKLFF. Full variable domain (rest looked up from reference TRBV5-1 and TRBJ1-4): KAGVTQTPRYLIKTRGQQVTLSCSPISGHRSVSWYQQTPGQGLQFLFEYFSETQRNKGNFPGRFSGRQFSNSRSEMNVSTLELGDSALYLCASSLGQGVLTNEKLFFGSGTQLSVL.

In this sample, this clonotype turned up a few times. This chain links TRBV5-1 with TRBJ1-4; tentative D call: TRBD1 (6 bases). This CDR3 is 14 amino acids long. Trimming left V 4 bases short and J 8 bases short, with 15 bases between. Per the germline V gene, CDR1 is SGHRS and CDR2 is YFSETQ. In DNA form, the CDR3 reads TGCGCCAGCAGCCCGGGGGCGCTCAGCGAAAAACTGTTTTTT. Its protein product is CASSPGALSEKLFF.

In this sample, this clonotype turned up a few times. The J gene is TRBJ1-1, the V gene TRBV29-1, with TRBD1 matching over 7 bases. After removal of 7 bases from V and 5 bases from J, the junction contained 13 bases not matched to a gene. CDR3 length equals 14 residues. Germline-derived CDR1 and CDR2 are SQVTM and ANQGSEA. The CDR3 protein is CSARRQGSLTEAFF. CDR3 bases: TGCAGCGCAAGACGACAGGGTAGCTTGACTGAAGCTTTCTTT. The entire variable domain, with the rest obtained from reference TRBV29-1 and TRBJ1-1, is as follows: SAVISQKPSRDICQRGTSLTIQCQVDSQVTMMFWYRQQPGQSLTLIATANQGSEATYESGFVIDKFPISRPNLTFSTLTVSNMSPEDSSIYLCSARRQGSLTEAFFGQGTRLTVV.

This sequence joins TRBV2 and TRBJ1-2, with unresolved D. The V and J ends lost 6 bases and 1 base respectively, with 6 bases between them. This CDR3 has 12 amino acids. The germline gives CDR1 SNHLY, CDR2 FYNNEI. This chain's CDR3 is CASSDDNYGYTF. The CDR3 coding sequence is TGTGCCAGCAGCGATGATAACTATGGCTACACCTTC. The full variable domain, completed using reference TRBV2 and TRBJ1-2, is EPEVTQTPSHQVTQMGQEVILRCVPISNHLYFYWYRQILGQKVEFLVSFYNNEISEKSEIFDDQFSVERPDGSNFTLKIRSTKLEDSAMYFCASSDDNYGYTFGSGTRLTVV.

This clonotype came up many times. The chain employs TRBV11-1 and TRBJ2-1; 13 nucleotides match TRBD2. There are 15 residues in the CDR3. With V trimmed by 5 bases and J by 9 bases, 7 bases remained unmatched. In germline, CDR1 is SGHAT, CDR2 FQDESV (reference sequence). The CDR3 DNA follows: TGTGCCAGCAGCGTACTAGCGGGGGGGCGCAGTGAGCAGTTCTTC. It yields the protein CASSVLAGGRSEQFF.

This clonotype occurred a few times. This CDR3 reads CASSQQGNIQYF. CDR3 nucleotide sequence: TGTGCCAGCAGCCAACAGGGGAACATTCAGTACTTC. This sequence joins TRBV7-9 and TRBJ2-4; the match to TRBD1 covers 7 bases. V shed 5 bases and J 7 bases; nucleotides not matched to a gene: 2. The CDR3 has 12 residues. Germline-derived CDR1 and CDR2 are SEHNR and FQNEAQ (reference sequence).

The sample holds a few counts of this clonotype. The chain links TRBV12-3 or TRBV12-4 to TRBJ2-3, with a weak D call TRBD2 (5 bases). Trimming removed 8 bases from V and 3 bases from J, with 15 bases in between. CDR3 length: 14 amino acids. CDR3 sequence (DNA): TGTGCCAGCGCGAACGGGGTTTTGACAGATACGCAGTATTTT. It codes for CASANGVLTDTQYF.